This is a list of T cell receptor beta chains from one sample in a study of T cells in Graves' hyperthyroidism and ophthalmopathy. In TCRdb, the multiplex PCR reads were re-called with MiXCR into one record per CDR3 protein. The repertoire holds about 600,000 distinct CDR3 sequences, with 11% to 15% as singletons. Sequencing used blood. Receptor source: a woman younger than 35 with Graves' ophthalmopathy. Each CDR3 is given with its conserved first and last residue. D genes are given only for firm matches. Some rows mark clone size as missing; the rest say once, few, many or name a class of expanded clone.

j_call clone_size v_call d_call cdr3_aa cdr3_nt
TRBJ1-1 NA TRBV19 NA CASNVRVNTEAFF TGTGCCAGTAACGTTCGTGTAAACACTGAAGCTTTCTTT
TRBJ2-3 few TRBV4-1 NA CASSQDPGTVTQYF TGCGCCAGCAGCCAAGATCCGGGCACAGTTACGCAGTATTTT
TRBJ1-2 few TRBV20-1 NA CSALPGNYGYTF TGCAGTGCCCTCCCGGGTAACTATGGCTACACCTTC
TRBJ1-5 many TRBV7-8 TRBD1 CASSLEGATQPQHF TGTGCCAGCAGCTTAGAGGGGGCCACCCAGCCCCAGCATTTT
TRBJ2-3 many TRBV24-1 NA CATSDFRDNTDTQYF TGTGCCACCAGTGATTTTCGGGACAACACAGATACGCAGTATTTT
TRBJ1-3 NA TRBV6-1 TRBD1 CASSTPGTGLLNSGNTIYF TGTGCCAGCAGTACCCCCGGGACAGGGCTCTTAAACTCTGGAAACACCATATATTTT
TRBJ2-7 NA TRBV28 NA CASSPDGGKWKEQYF TGTGCCAGCAGCCCGGACGGGGGAAAGTGGAAGGAGCAGTACTTC
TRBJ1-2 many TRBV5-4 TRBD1 CASSDTGGPFYGYTF TGTGCCAGCAGTGATACAGGGGGTCCCTTTTATGGCTACACCTTC
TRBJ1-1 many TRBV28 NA CASSYPQLNTEAFF TGTGCCAGCAGTTACCCCCAGCTGAACACTGAAGCTTTCTTT
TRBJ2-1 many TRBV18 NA CASSPPGLVGVGGDDEQFF TGTGCCAGCTCACCACCTGGCCTCGTCGGGGTTGGTGGTGACGATGAGCAGTTCTTC
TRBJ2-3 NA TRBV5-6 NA CASSLGGAITDTQYF TGTGCCAGCAGCTTAGGGGGGGCGATTACAGATACGCAGTATTTT
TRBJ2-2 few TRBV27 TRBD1 CASSLGWGQGYGELFF TGTGCCAGCAGTTTAGGATGGGGACAGGGCTACGGGGAGCTGTTTTTT
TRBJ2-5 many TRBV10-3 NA CAISPRGQEETQYF TGTGCCATCTCACCCCGTGGTCAAGAAGAGACCCAGTACTTC
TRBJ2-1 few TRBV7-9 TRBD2 CASSPPGLGGNEQFF TGTGCCAGCAGCCCGCCGGGACTAGGAGGGAATGAGCAGTTCTTC
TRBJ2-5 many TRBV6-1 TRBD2 CASSPGLAGVWETQYF TGTGCCAGCAGCCCGGGACTAGCGGGAGTCTGGGAGACCCAGTACTTC
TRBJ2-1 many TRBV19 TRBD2 CASSLPGLAGESGQFF TGTGCCAGTAGTCTACCGGGACTAGCGGGAGAAAGCGGTCAGTTCTTC
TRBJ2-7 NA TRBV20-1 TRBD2 CSATPLSGISYEQYF TGCAGTGCTACGCCCCTTAGCGGGATCTCCTACGAGCAGTACTTC
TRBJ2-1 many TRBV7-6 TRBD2 CASSLWTSTLAGGSNEQFF TGTGCCAGCAGCTTATGGACCTCTACTCTAGCGGGAGGGAGCAATGAGCAGTTCTTC
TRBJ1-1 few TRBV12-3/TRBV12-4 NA CTSSWGSPYRAQRGEAFF TGTACCAGCAGTTGGGGAAGCCCTTACAGGGCCCAGCGCGGGGAAGCTTTCTTT
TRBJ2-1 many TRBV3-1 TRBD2 CASSHSKVRAGGFYNEQFF TGTGCCAGCAGCCATTCAAAGGTTCGAGCGGGAGGCTTTTACAATGAGCAGTTCTTC
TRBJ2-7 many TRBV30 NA CAWMGVDSPSYEQYF TGTGCCTGGATGGGGGTCGATAGTCCTTCCTACGAGCAGTACTTC
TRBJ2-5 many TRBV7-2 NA CASSPLRRGGETQYF TGTGCCAGCAGCCCCCTTAGGAGGGGGGGAGAGACCCAGTACTTC
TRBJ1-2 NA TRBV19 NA CASSTPGVGDGYTF TGTGCCAGTAGTACCCCTGGCGTGGGCGATGGCTACACCTTC
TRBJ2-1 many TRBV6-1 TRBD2 CASGPRTSGRGYNEQFF TGTGCCAGCGGGCCCCGGACTAGCGGGAGGGGGTACAATGAGCAGTTCTTC
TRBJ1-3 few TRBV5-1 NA CASSLSDTGNTIYF TGCGCCAGCAGCTTGAGTGACACTGGAAACACCATATATTTT
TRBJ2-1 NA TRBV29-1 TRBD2 CSVVGLSGRFRYNEQSF TGCAGCGTTGTGGGGCTGAGCGGGAGGTTTCGGTACAATGAGCAGTCCTTC
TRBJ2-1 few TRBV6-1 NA CASSEVQSYNEQFF TGTGCCAGCAGTGAAGTTCAGTCCTACAATGAGCAGTTCTTC
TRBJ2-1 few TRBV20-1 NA CSARVQGGGEQFF TGCAGTGCTAGAGTGCAGGGCGGCGGTGAGCAGTTCTTC
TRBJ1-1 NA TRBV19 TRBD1 CASSRPGQGYTEAFF TGTGCCAGTAGTCGACCGGGACAGGGCTATACTGAAGCTTTCTTT
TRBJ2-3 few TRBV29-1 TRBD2 CSFYLAGAADTQYF TGCAGCTTCTACTTAGCGGGAGCGGCAGATACGCAGTATTTT
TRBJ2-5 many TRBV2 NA CASRLGEGTSVQETQYF TGTGCCAGCAGATTAGGAGAGGGAACAAGCGTCCAAGAGACCCAGTACTTC
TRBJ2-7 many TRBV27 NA CASSLSSGASYEQYF TGTGCCAGCAGTTTATCGTCGGGGGCCTCCTACGAGCAGTACTTC
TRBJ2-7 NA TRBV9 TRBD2 CASSVSSSGTSRGEQYF TGTGCCAGCAGCGTATCCAGCAGCGGGACTAGCCGTGGTGAGCAGTACTTC
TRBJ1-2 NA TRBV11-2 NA CATREVHGYTF TGTGCCACCCGGGAAGTTCATGGCTACACCTTC
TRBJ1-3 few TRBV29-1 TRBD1 CSAEGGQGFRNTIYF TGCAGCGCCGAGGGGGGACAGGGTTTTAGAAACACCATATATTTT
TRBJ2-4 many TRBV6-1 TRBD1 CASRELGTGPDQNIQYF TGTGCCAGCAGGGAGCTTGGGACAGGCCCTGACCAAAACATTCAGTACTTC
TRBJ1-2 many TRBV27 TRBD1 CASSLYQTGGYGYTF TGTGCCAGCAGTTTATATCAGACAGGGGGCTATGGCTACACCTTC
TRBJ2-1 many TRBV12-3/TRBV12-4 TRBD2 CASSSKGGLAGVIEQFF TGTGCCAGCAGCTCCAAAGGTGGACTAGCGGGAGTCATTGAGCAGTTCTTC
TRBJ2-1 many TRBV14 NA CASSLIPLAWQFF TGTGCCAGCAGCCTCATCCCCCTAGCATGGCAGTTCTTC
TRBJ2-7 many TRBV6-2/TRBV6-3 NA CASSYSESGDYYEQYF TGTGCCAGCAGTTACTCCGAAAGCGGAGATTACTACGAGCAGTACTTC
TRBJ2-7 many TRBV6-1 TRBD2 CASTLLAPGLAGGGREQYF TGTGCCAGCACCCTCTTGGCCCCGGGACTAGCGGGAGGGGGTCGGGAGCAGTACTTC